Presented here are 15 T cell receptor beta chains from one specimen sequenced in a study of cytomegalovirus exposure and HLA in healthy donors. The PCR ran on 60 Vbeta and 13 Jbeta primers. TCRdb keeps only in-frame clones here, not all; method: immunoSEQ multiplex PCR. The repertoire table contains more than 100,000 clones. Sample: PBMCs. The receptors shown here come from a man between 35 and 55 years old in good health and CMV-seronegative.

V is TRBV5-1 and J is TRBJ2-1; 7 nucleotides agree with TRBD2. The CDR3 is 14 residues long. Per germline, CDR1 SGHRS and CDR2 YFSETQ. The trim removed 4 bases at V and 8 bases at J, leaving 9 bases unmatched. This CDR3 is CASSDSGLGDEQFF. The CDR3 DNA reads TGCGCCAGCAGCGACTCCGGACTAGGCGATGAGCAGTTCTTC.

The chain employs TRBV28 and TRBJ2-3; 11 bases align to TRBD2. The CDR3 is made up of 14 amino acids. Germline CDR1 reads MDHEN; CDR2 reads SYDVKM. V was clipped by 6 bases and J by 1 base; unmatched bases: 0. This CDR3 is CASRLAGGTDTQYF. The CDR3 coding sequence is TGTGCCAGCAGACTAGCGGGGGGCACAGATACGCAGTATTTT.

The CDR3, as DNA: TGTGCCAGCTCACGAGACACCTCAACTCAAAACATTCAGTACTTC. Translating it yields CASSRDTSTQNIQYF. The chain has TRBV18 and TRBJ2-4; D is unresolved. Between the trimmed V and J ends, which lost 4 bases and 5 bases, there was a span of 15 bases. The CDR3 has 15 residues. Germline assignment: CDR1 KGHSH and CDR2 LQKENI.

This CDR3 is CASSFGSYEQYF. Written as DNA, the CDR3 is TGTGCCAGCAGTTTCGGGAGCTACGAGCAGTACTTC. The V and J genes are TRBV28 and TRBJ2-7, with a weak D call TRBD2 (6 bases). CDR1 and CDR2 from the germline V gene are MDHEN and SYDVKM. Trimming removed 3 bases at V and 3 bases at J, with 6 bases between. The CDR3 loop spans 12 amino acids. The entire variable domain, with the rest obtained from reference TRBV28 and TRBJ2-7, is as follows: DVKVTQSSRYLVKRTGEKVFLECVQDMDHENMFWYRQDPGLGLRLIYFSYDVKMKEKGDIPEGYSVSREKKERFSLILESASTNQTSMYLCASSFGSYEQYFGPGTRLTVT.

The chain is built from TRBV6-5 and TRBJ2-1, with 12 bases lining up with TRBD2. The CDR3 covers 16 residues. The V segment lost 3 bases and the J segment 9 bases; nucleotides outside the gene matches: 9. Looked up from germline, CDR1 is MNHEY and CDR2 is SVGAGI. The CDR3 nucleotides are TGTGCCAGCAGTTATGTCTCTAGCGGGGGGGCCGGTGAGCAGTTCTTC. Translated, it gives CASSYVSSGGAGEQFF.

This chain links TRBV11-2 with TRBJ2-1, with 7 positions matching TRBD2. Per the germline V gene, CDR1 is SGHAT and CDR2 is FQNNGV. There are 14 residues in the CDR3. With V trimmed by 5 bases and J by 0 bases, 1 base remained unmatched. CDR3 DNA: TGTGCCAGCAGCCGCGGGGGCTCCTACAATGAGCAGTTCTTC. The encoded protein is CASSRGGSYNEQFF.

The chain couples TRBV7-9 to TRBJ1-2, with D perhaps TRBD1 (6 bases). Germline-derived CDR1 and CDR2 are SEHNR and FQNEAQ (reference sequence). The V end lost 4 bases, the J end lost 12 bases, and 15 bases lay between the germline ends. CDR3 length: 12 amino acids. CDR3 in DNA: TGTGCCAGCAGCTCGGAGGGGGGGGGACACACCTTC. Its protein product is CASSSEGGGHTF.

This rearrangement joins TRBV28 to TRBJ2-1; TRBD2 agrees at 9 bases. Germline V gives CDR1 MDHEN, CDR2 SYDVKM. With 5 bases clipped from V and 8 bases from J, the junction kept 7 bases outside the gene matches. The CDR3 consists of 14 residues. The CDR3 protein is CASSESGRFDEQFF. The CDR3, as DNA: TGTGCCAGCAGTGAAAGCGGGAGGTTCGATGAGCAGTTCTTC. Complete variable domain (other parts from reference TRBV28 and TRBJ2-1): DVKVTQSSRYLVKRTGEKVFLECVQDMDHENMFWYRQDPGLGLRLIYFSYDVKMKEKGDIPEGYSVSREKKERFSLILESASTNQTSMYLCASSESGRFDEQFFGPGTRLTVL.

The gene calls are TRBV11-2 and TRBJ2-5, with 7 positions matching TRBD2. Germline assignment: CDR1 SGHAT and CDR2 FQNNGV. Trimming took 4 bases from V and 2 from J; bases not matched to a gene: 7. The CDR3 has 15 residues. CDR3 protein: CASSSTGRGQETQYF. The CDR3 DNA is TGTGCCAGCAGCTCCACGGGGCGGGGGCAAGAGACCCAGTACTTC.

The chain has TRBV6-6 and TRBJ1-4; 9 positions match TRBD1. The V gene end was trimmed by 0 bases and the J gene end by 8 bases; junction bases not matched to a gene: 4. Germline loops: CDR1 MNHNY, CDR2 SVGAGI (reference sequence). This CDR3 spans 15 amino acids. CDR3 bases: TGTGCCAGCAGTTACTCACAGGGGGCAAGCGAAAAACTGTTTTTT. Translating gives CASSYSQGASEKLFF.

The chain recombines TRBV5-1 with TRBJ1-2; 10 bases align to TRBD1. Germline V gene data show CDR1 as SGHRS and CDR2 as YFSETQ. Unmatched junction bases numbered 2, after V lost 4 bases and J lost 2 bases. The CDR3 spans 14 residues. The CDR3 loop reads CASSPGQGNYGYTF. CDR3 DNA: TGCGCCAGCAGCCCGGGACAGGGGAACTATGGCTACACCTTC.

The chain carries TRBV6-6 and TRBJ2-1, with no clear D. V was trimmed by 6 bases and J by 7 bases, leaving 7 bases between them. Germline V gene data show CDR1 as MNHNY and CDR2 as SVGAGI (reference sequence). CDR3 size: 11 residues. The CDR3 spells CASSNLNEQFF. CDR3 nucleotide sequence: TGTGCCAGCAGCAATTTGAATGAGCAGTTCTTC.

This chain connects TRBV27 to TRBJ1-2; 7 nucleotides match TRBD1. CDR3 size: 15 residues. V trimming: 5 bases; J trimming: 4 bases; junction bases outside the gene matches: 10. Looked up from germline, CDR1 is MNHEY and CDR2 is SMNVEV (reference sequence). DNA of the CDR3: TGTGCCAGCAGTCCGACCCTGGACAGGTCCTATGGCTACACCTTC. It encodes CASSPTLDRSYGYTF.

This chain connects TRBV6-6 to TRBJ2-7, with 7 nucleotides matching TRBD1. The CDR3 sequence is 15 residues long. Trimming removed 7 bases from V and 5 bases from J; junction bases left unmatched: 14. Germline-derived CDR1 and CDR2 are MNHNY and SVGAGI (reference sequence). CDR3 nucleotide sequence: TGTGCCAGCACCAACGGTAGGGGGCGCGACCACGAGCAGTACTTC. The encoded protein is CASTNGRGRDHEQYF.

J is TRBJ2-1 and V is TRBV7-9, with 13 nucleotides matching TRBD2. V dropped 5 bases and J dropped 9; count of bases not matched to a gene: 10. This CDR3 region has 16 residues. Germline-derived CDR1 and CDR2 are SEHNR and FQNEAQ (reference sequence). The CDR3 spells CASSKSGLAGVGEQFF. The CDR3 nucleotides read TGTGCCAGCAGCAAATCCGGACTAGCGGGAGTTGGTGAGCAGTTCTTC.